These T cell receptor beta chains were read from a single sample in a study of blood T cell repertoires in COVID-19. Here immunoSEQ multiplex PCR was the method, and the copy in TCRdb shows in-frame clones only, minus some. Here the sample spans about 260,000 clones, approximately 89% being singletons. The sequencing input was peripheral blood. These receptors all come from a woman aged 50 to 65 with acute or convalescent COVID-19. CDR3s include the opening cysteine and the closing phenylalanine or tryptophan. Fields, in order: D gene, J gene, CDR3 length, V gene, clone size, CDR3 protein, CDR3 DNA. The D gene is left open where the match is weak. Rows give clone size only sometimes, using once, few, many, or a class for an expanded clone.

D: TRBD1; J: TRBJ1-1; length: 13; V: TRBV19; size: .; CDR3: CASTHAGGTEAFF; DNA: TGTGCCAGTACCCACGCAGGGGGAACTGAAGCTTTCTTT
D: TRBD1; J: TRBJ1-6; length: 15; V: TRBV18; size: few; CDR3: CASSSQTGGGSPLHF; DNA: TGTGCCAGCTCATCGCAGACAGGGGGCGGCTCACCCCTCCACTTT
D: .; J: TRBJ2-5; length: 10; V: TRBV30; size: few; CDR3: CAWKSGAQYF; DNA: TGTGCCTGGAAGTCCGGGGCCCAGTACTTC
D: TRBD2; J: TRBJ2-1; length: 17; V: TRBV7-3; size: .; CDR3: CASSPRVTSGRSNEQFF; DNA: TGTGCCAGCAGCCCCCGAGTGACTAGCGGGAGAAGTAATGAGCAGTTCTTC
D: TRBD1; J: TRBJ2-3; length: 15; V: TRBV19; size: .; CDR3: CASSFAGGDTDTQYF; DNA: TGTGCCAGTAGTTTTGCAGGGGGCGACACAGATACGCAGTATTTT
D: .; J: TRBJ1-6; length: 15; V: TRBV11-2; size: .; CDR3: CASSLDLRADSPLHF; DNA: TGTGCCAGCAGCTTAGATTTGCGGGCTGATTCACCCCTCCACTTT
D: TRBD1; J: TRBJ2-7; length: 12; V: TRBV30; size: .; CDR3: CALTGTAYEQYF; DNA: TGTGCCTTAACCGGGACAGCATACGAGCAGTACTTC
D: .; J: TRBJ2-3; length: 12; V: TRBV28; size: .; CDR3: CACGPLSGTQYF; DNA: TGTGCCTGCGGGCCACTTAGTGGTACGCAGTATTTT
D: TRBD2; J: TRBJ2-7; length: 15; V: TRBV4-1; size: .; CDR3: CASSPAGTIDYEQYF; DNA: TGCGCCAGCAGCCCCGCCGGGACTATAGACTACGAGCAGTACTTC
D: TRBD2; J: TRBJ2-1; length: 14; V: TRBV30; size: .; CDR3: CAWRRTSIYNEQFF; DNA: TGTGCCTGGAGAAGGACTAGCATCTACAATGAGCAGTTCTTC
D: TRBD2; J: TRBJ2-3; length: 14; V: TRBV6-2/TRBV6-3; size: .; CDR3: CASSSGSSTDTQYF; DNA: TGTGCCAGCAGTAGCGGGAGCTCTACAGATACGCAGTATTTT
D: .; J: TRBJ1-1; length: 12; V: TRBV5-1; size: .; CDR3: CASNPDRTEAFF; DNA: TGCGCCAGCAACCCAGACAGAACTGAAGCTTTCTTT
D: TRBD1; J: TRBJ1-2; length: 15; V: TRBV11-2; size: .; CDR3: CASSPQGQGAVSYTF; DNA: TGTGCCAGCAGCCCCCAAGGACAGGGGGCGGTAAGCTACACCTTC
D: .; J: TRBJ2-3; length: 14; V: TRBV9; size: once; CDR3: CASSVVDSLGTQYF; DNA: TGTGCCAGCAGCGTAGTAGATAGCTTAGGTACGCAGTATTTT
D: TRBD2; J: TRBJ2-1; length: 14; V: TRBV5-1; size: once; CDR3: CASQLALNDNEQFF; DNA: TGCGCCAGCCAACTAGCGCTTAACGACAATGAGCAGTTCTTC
D: TRBD2; J: TRBJ2-1; length: 15; V: TRBV3-1/TRBV3-2; size: .; CDR3: CASEGTSGIIDEQFF; DNA: TGTGCCAGCGAAGGGACTAGCGGGATTATCGATGAGCAGTTCTTC
D: TRBD2; J: TRBJ2-5; length: 15; V: TRBV28; size: .; CDR3: CASSLRAGGLETQYF; DNA: TGTGCCAGCAGTTTAAGGGCGGGAGGGCTGGAGACCCAGTACTTC
D: .; J: TRBJ1-2; length: 13; V: TRBV5-1; size: .; CDR3: CASSLGQNYGYTF; DNA: TGCGCCAGCAGCTTGGGACAGAACTATGGCTACACCTTC
D: .; J: TRBJ2-5; length: 16; V: TRBV5-1; size: .; CDR3: CASSLVAGSLQETQYF; DNA: TGCGCCAGCAGCTTGGTGGCGGGGAGTCTCCAAGAGACCCAGTACTTC
D: TRBD2; J: TRBJ2-1; length: 16; V: TRBV28; size: .; CDR3: CASSSRTSGIANEQFF; DNA: TGTGCCAGCAGTTCGAGGACTAGCGGGATAGCAAATGAGCAGTTCTTC
D: .; J: TRBJ2-7; length: 16; V: TRBV21-1; size: .; CDR3: CASSNKLQGASYEQYF; DNA: TGTGCCAGCAGCAACAAGTTACAGGGAGCATCCTACGAGCAGTACTTC
D: .; J: TRBJ2-1; length: 13; V: TRBV7-8; size: .; CDR3: CASSPNRANEQFF; DNA: TGTGCCAGCAGCCCTAACAGGGCCAATGAGCAGTTCTTC
D: .; J: TRBJ2-1; length: 17; V: TRBV29-1; size: .; CDR3: CSVGGGGASLPYNEQFF; DNA: TGCAGCGTTGGAGGAGGGGGCGCATCGTTGCCCTACAATGAGCAGTTCTTC
D: TRBD2; J: TRBJ2-1; length: 17; V: TRBV19; size: .; CDR3: CASSMGLAGVWGDEQFF; DNA: TGTGCCAGTAGTATGGGCCTAGCGGGAGTCTGGGGGGATGAGCAGTTCTTC
D: .; J: TRBJ1-6; length: 13; V: TRBV2; size: .; CDR3: CASSEFVVAPLHF; DNA: TGTGCCAGCAGTGAATTCGTAGTGGCACCCCTCCACTTT
D: TRBD2; J: TRBJ2-5; length: 15; V: TRBV5-1; size: .; CDR3: CASSLQGTSEETQYF; DNA: TGCGCCAGCAGCTTGCAGGGGACTAGCGAAGAGACCCAGTACTTC
D: TRBD2; J: TRBJ2-1; length: 15; V: TRBV5-1; size: .; CDR3: CASSLAASGRREQFF; DNA: TGCGCCAGCAGCTTGGCGGCTAGCGGGAGACGTGAGCAGTTCTTC
D: TRBD1; J: TRBJ2-2; length: 16; V: TRBV28; size: .; CDR3: CASSFVYRGNTGELFF; DNA: TGTGCCAGCAGTTTCGTTTACAGGGGGAACACCGGGGAGCTGTTTTTT
D: TRBD2; J: TRBJ2-5; length: 14; V: TRBV5-4; size: .; CDR3: CASSRLAGGGAQYF; DNA: TGTGCCAGCAGTAGACTAGCGGGGGGCGGGGCCCAGTACTTC
D: .; J: TRBJ1-4; length: 13; V: TRBV11-3; size: once; CDR3: CASSPSPGEKLFF; DNA: TGTGCCAGCAGCCCTAGCCCCGGAGAAAAACTGTTTTTT
D: .; J: TRBJ2-2; length: 16; V: TRBV5-5; size: .; CDR3: CASSSRAGQNTGELFF; DNA: TGTGCCAGCAGCTCCAGAGCGGGACAGAACACCGGGGAGCTGTTTTTT
D: .; J: TRBJ2-7; length: 14; V: TRBV6-5; size: .; CDR3: CASRPRDGNYEQYF; DNA: TGTGCCAGCAGGCCCCGAGACGGGAACTACGAGCAGTACTTC
D: TRBD1; J: TRBJ1-6; length: 16; V: TRBV27; size: .; CDR3: CASSLVTGSRGSPLHF; DNA: TGTGCCAGCAGTTTAGTGACAGGGTCTCGCGGTTCACCCCTCCACTTT
D: .; J: TRBJ2-7; length: 12; V: TRBV28; size: .; CDR3: CASSLRGYEQYF; DNA: TGTGCCAGCAGCTTGAGGGGGTACGAGCAGTACTTC
D: TRBD1; J: TRBJ1-4; length: 14; V: TRBV29-1; size: .; CDR3: CSARQGLSNEKLFF; DNA: TGCAGCGCCCGACAGGGTCTGTCTAATGAAAAACTGTTTTTT
D: TRBD2; J: TRBJ2-7; length: 14; V: TRBV15; size: .; CDR3: CATSRVSGSYEQYF; DNA: TGTGCCACCAGCAGAGTTAGCGGGAGCTACGAGCAGTACTTC
D: TRBD1; J: TRBJ2-2; length: 14; V: TRBV19; size: .; CDR3: CASSIRGLTGELFF; DNA: TGTGCCAGTAGTATCAGGGGGCTCACCGGGGAGCTGTTTTTT